This is a list of T cell receptor beta chains from one sample in a study of blood T cell repertoires in COVID-19. Sequenced by immunoSEQ multiplex PCR; TCRdb stores in-frame clones only, minus some. The sample lists 150,000 or so clones; over 70% were seen once. Sequenced input: PBMCs or T cells enriched from blood (not recorded which). These receptors all come from a man between 65 and 85 years old who had been exposed to COVID-19. CDR3s include the opening cysteine and the closing phenylalanine or tryptophan. Fields, in order: V gene, CDR3 length, J gene, clone size, D gene, CDR3 DNA, CDR3 protein. A D gene is named only where the DNA matches it firmly. Some rows mark clone size as missing; the rest say once, few, many or name a class of expanded clone.

TRBV18	15	TRBJ2-7	once	TRBD2	TGTGCCAGCTCCTCCAGCGGGGGGAGCTCCTACGAGCAGTACTTC	CASSSSGGSSYEQYF
TRBV19	14	TRBJ2-3	NA	TRBD2	TGTGCCAGTAGTATTAGTATCTCGGGGGGGACGCAGTATTTT	CASSISISGGTQYF
TRBV7-9	15	TRBJ1-2	NA	NA	TGTGCCAGCAGCCGGCGGGACGGGGGGGACTATGGCTACACCTTC	CASSRRDGGDYGYTF
TRBV6-5	15	TRBJ2-7	many	TRBD2	TGTGCCAGCAAAAAACCCGGGACTAGCGGGTACGAGCAGTACTTC	CASKKPGTSGYEQYF
TRBV27	14	TRBJ1-2	once	TRBD1	TGTGCCAGCAGTTTAACGGGACAGGGGTATGGCTACACCTTC	CASSLTGQGYGYTF
TRBV9	16	TRBJ2-4	NA	TRBD2	TGTGCCAGCAGCGTAGCTCCGGGACTAGCCCAAAACATTCAGTACTTC	CASSVAPGLAQNIQYF
TRBV9	14	TRBJ2-5	NA	NA	TGTGCCAGCAGCTATGACCAGGGGTGGGAGACCCAGTACTTC	CASSYDQGWETQYF
TRBV5-4	16	TRBJ2-7	NA	TRBD2	TGTGCCAGCACCATGGGACTAGCGGGAGGGCCCCACGAGCAGTACTTC	CASTMGLAGGPHEQYF
TRBV2	13	TRBJ1-5	NA	NA	TGTGCCAGCAAAGGACGGGGTGATCAGCCCCAGCATTTT	CASKGRGDQPQHF
TRBV9	14	TRBJ1-4	NA	TRBD1	TGTGCCAGCAGCCCCGGACAGGTTAATGAAAAACTGTTTTTT	CASSPGQVNEKLFF
TRBV6-1	13	TRBJ2-7	NA	NA	TGTGCCAGCAGTGAAGCGCGGGGATACGAGCAGTACTTC	CASSEARGYEQYF
TRBV3-1/TRBV3-2	14	TRBJ1-5	NA	NA	TGTGCCAGCAGCCAAGATGGGGCGCGACAGCCCCAGCATTTT	CASSQDGARQPQHF
TRBV6-1	15	TRBJ1-6	once	NA	TGTGCCAGCAGTGAATCGATGGGGGGTAACTCACCCCTCCACTTT	CASSESMGGNSPLHF
TRBV2	13	TRBJ1-5	NA	NA	TGTGCCAGCAGTGAATGGAGGGTTCAGCCCCAGCATTTT	CASSEWRVQPQHF
TRBV7-9	16	TRBJ2-1	NA	TRBD1	TGTGCCAGCAGCCCTAGGACAGGGAGGATTGGAAATGAGCAGTTCTTC	CASSPRTGRIGNEQFF
TRBV18	14	TRBJ2-7	NA	NA	TGTGCCAGCTCACCAAAGACAGCCTCCTACGAGCAGTACTTC	CASSPKTASYEQYF
TRBV29-1	15	TRBJ2-3	NA	TRBD2	TGCAGCGTTGAAGACGTTAGCGGGAGGTTTGGTACGCAGTATTTT	CSVEDVSGRFGTQYF
TRBV6-4	14	TRBJ1-2	NA	NA	TGTGCCAGCAGCGCCGGGACACCCCCGTATGGCTACACCTTC	CASSAGTPPYGYTF
TRBV6-5	15	TRBJ2-1	NA	TRBD2	TGTGCCAGCAGGGATTCTAGCGGGGGGCGCAATGAGCAGTTCTTC	CASRDSSGGRNEQFF
TRBV7-2	14	TRBJ1-5	few	TRBD1	TGTGCCAGCAGCTTAGGCCGCTCAGGGGGTAGCCAGCATTTT	CASSLGRSGGSQHF
TRBV7-6	13	TRBJ1-1	NA	NA	TGTGCCAGCAAACTAGGAGGGAACACTGAAGCTTTCTTT	CASKLGGNTEAFF
TRBV5-4	16	TRBJ2-6	NA	NA	TGTGCCAGCAGCTTGGCCCCGGGCTCTGGGGCCAACGTCCTGACTTTC	CASSLAPGSGANVLTF
TRBV6-5	14	TRBJ1-2	NA	NA	TGTGCCAGCAGCTCCACAGGGAGAGGACGTGGCTACACCTTC	CASSSTGRGRGYTF